The rows below give T cell receptor beta chains drawn from one sample of a study of OX40 agonist ivuxolimab in advanced cancers. Clones were sequenced by immunoSEQ multiplex PCR, and TCRdb holds only the in-frame ones, with some missing. The table includes under 100,000 clones, roughly 89% detected once. The sequencing here drew on CD4+ or CD8+ T cells sorted from blood, taken in a trial of the OX40 agonist ivuxolimab. The receptors were sampled from an adult with an advanced solid tumor such as melanoma, head and neck, liver or kidney cancer. The CDR3 runs from the conserved cysteine through the conserved F or W. The D gene is left open where the match is weak. A clone size is listed for some rows: how often the clone was seen (once, few, many), or a class if it is expanded.

j_gene	abundance	d_gene	v_gene	CDR3nt	CDR3aa
TRBJ2-3	.	TRBD1	TRBV4-1	TGCGCCAGCAGCCAAGCTGTGGGACAGGGCATCCCCAAGCAGTATTTT	CASSQAVGQGIPKQYF
TRBJ2-2	.	.	TRBV6-5	TGTGCCACCAGGGGGGCTGGGACCGGGGAGCTGTTTTTT	CATRGAGTGELFF
TRBJ1-3	.	.	TRBV4-3	TGCGCCAGCAGCCAAGATCTGTCGGGACCCTCCTCCCCTGGAAACACCATATATTTT	CASSQDLSGPSSPGNTIYF
TRBJ2-5	.	.	TRBV7-2	TGTGCCAGCAGCCCGGGGGCTAGCGGTCAAGAGACCCAGTACTTC	CASSPGASGQETQYF
TRBJ2-7	.	.	TRBV4-2	TGTGCCAGCAGCCAAGGTGAGAGGGCATACGAGCAGTACTTC	CASSQGERAYEQYF
TRBJ1-2	.	TRBD1	TRBV9	TGTGCCAGCAGCGTTTCACAGGGGGCAGGCTATGGCTACACCTTC	CASSVSQGAGYGYTF
TRBJ2-7	.	TRBD1	TRBV19	TGTGCCAGTAGTGAGACAGGGAATTACGAGCAGTACTTC	CASSETGNYEQYF
TRBJ1-1	.	TRBD1	TRBV28	TGTGCCAGCAGTAATGACGACAGGGGAGCTTCATCAAGTACTGAAGCTTTCTTT	CASSNDDRGASSSTEAFF
TRBJ1-2	once	.	TRBV29-1	TGCAGCGTTGATCCCGGGACTGCGAGGAACACCTTC	CSVDPGTARNTF
TRBJ2-6	.	.	TRBV28	TGTGCCAGCAAGGTGCAAGGACAGGCCAACGTCCTGACTTTC	CASKVQGQANVLTF
TRBJ1-5	.	.	TRBV5-4	TGTGCCAGCAGCTCCCACGAACGGGGGCCCCAGCATTTT	CASSSHERGPQHF
TRBJ1-5	.	.	TRBV6-5	TGTGCCAGCAGTTACCGGGCCAGCAATCAGCCCCAGCATTTT	CASSYRASNQPQHF
TRBJ1-1	.	.	TRBV2	TGTGCCAGCGCAGCTCGAAACACTGAAGCTTTCTTT	CASAARNTEAFF
TRBJ1-4	.	.	TRBV28	TGTGCCAGCAGTTTGGTGATTAATGAAAAACTGTTTTTT	CASSLVINEKLFF
TRBJ1-2	.	.	TRBV7-2	TGTGCCAGCAGCTTTCAGGGGTCGGCTTATGGCTACACCTTC	CASSFQGSAYGYTF
TRBJ2-7	.	.	TRBV18	TGTGCCAGCTCACCAAGGACGAAAACCTACGAGCAGTACTTC	CASSPRTKTYEQYF
TRBJ1-1	once	.	TRBV6-1	TGTGCCAGCAGTGGGAACACTGAAGCTTTCTTT	CASSGNTEAFF
TRBJ2-7	.	.	TRBV12-5	TGTGCTAGTGCCTGGAGGTTCTCCTCCTACGAGCAGTACTTC	CASAWRFSSYEQYF
TRBJ1-2	few	TRBD1	TRBV25-1	TGTGCCAGCAGTGCCCCGACAGGGGGTGGGCGCTACACCTTC	CASSAPTGGGRYTF
TRBJ2-5	.	.	TRBV14	TGTGCCAGCAGCCAAGATAGGCTTAAGACCCAGTACTTC	CASSQDRLKTQYF
TRBJ1-1	.	TRBD1	TRBV27	TGTGCCAGCAGTCCTCTACAGGGGGGGAACACTGAAGCTTTCTTT	CASSPLQGGNTEAFF
TRBJ2-1	.	.	TRBV11-3	TGTGCCAGCAGCTCAACTGCTGGAGGGAATGAGCAGTTCTTC	CASSSTAGGNEQFF
TRBJ2-1	.	.	TRBV5-1	TGCGCCAGCAGCCCCAGACTCACCAATGAGCAGTTCTTC	CASSPRLTNEQFF
TRBJ2-7	.	TRBD2	TRBV6-5	TGTGCCAGCAGTTACTCACTAGCGGGAGCCTACGAGCAGTACTTC	CASSYSLAGAYEQYF
TRBJ2-7	.	.	TRBV6-9	TGTGCCAGCAGTTCGGAATCTTACTACGAGCAGTACTTC	CASSSESYYEQYF
TRBJ1-1	once	.	TRBV10-3	TGTGCCATCAGTGAGTCGACAGGGAACACTGAAGCTTTCTTT	CAISESTGNTEAFF
TRBJ2-2	.	TRBD1	TRBV5-4	TGTGCCAGCAGCCCTAACAGGGGTGGGACCGGGGAGCTGTTTTTT	CASSPNRGGTGELFF
TRBJ1-5	.	.	TRBV5-6	TGTGCCAGCAGCCTACAGGAAAATCAGCCCCAGCATTTT	CASSLQENQPQHF
TRBJ2-5	.	.	TRBV18	TGTGCCAGCTCCCAGGTCGAGACCCAGTACTTC	CASSQVETQYF
TRBJ1-5	.	.	TRBV28	TGTGCCAGCAGTCCCCCAGATAGCAATCAGCCCCAGCATTTT	CASSPPDSNQPQHF
TRBJ1-3	.	TRBD1	TRBV30	TGTGCCTGGAGCTCCGGGACAGGGGGCCATGGGGACACCATATATTTT	CAWSSGTGGHGDTIYF
TRBJ1-1	once	.	TRBV7-9	TGTGCCAGCAGAACGGGCGGACGTATGAACACTGAAGCTTTCTTT	CASRTGGRMNTEAFF
TRBJ1-4	.	.	TRBV2	TGTGCCAGCAGGAACTTCTTAGGTTATACTAATGAAAAACTGTTTTTT	CASRNFLGYTNEKLFF
TRBJ2-3	.	TRBD1	TRBV27	TGTGCCAGCAGCCCCGGGACAGGGGGCCGACCTAGCACAGATACGCAGTATTTT	CASSPGTGGRPSTDTQYF
TRBJ2-2	.	TRBD1	TRBV7-9	TGTGCCAGCAGCTCCGGGACAGGGGGCAGTACCGGGGAGCTGTTTTTT	CASSSGTGGSTGELFF
TRBJ2-6	.	.	TRBV7-3	TGTGCCAGCAGCCCAGGACAGTCTGGGGCCAACGTCCTGACTTTC	CASSPGQSGANVLTF
TRBJ1-1	.	.	TRBV10-3	TGTGCCATCAGTGAGGCGGGACTAAACACTGAAGCTTTCTTT	CAISEAGLNTEAFF
TRBJ1-1	.	.	TRBV9	TGTGCCAGCAGCGTAGATGGCAGGGACACTGAAGCTTTCTTT	CASSVDGRDTEAFF
TRBJ2-5	once	TRBD2	TRBV7-2	TGTGCCAGCAGCTTAGAACTAGCGGGAGGGCGCCAAGAGACCCAGTACTTC	CASSLELAGGRQETQYF
TRBJ1-1	.	.	TRBV18	TGTGCCAGCTCACCACCACAGCCGAATGAAGCTTTCTTT	CASSPPQPNEAFF
TRBJ2-7	once	TRBD2	TRBV28	TGTGCCAGCAGTTACGGGAGGGCCGCTCACGAGCAGTACTTC	CASSYGRAAHEQYF
TRBJ1-5	.	.	TRBV7-2	TGTGCCAGCAGCCCCCATTTGGGTACGAGCAATCAGCCCCAGCATTTT	CASSPHLGTSNQPQHF
TRBJ1-3	.	.	TRBV5-6	TGTGCCAGCAGCTGGGGCCCAGTTGGTCTCTCTGGAAACACCATATATTTT	CASSWGPVGLSGNTIYF
TRBJ1-1	.	.	TRBV5-4	TGTGCCAGCAGAGTCGGGACACCAGGAACTGAAGCTTTCTTT	CASRVGTPGTEAFF
TRBJ2-7	.	TRBD2	TRBV9	TGTGCCAGCAGCTGGACTAGCGGGAGGGCAGGCGAGCAGTACTTC	CASSWTSGRAGEQYF
TRBJ1-5	.	.	TRBV2	TGTGCCAGCATGGACCGGGACACCAATCAGCCCCAGCATTTT	CASMDRDTNQPQHF
TRBJ2-1	once	.	TRBV19	TGTGCCAGTAGCCACTACTCCAAACCCGAGCAGTTCTTC	CASSHYSKPEQFF
TRBJ1-2	.	TRBD1	TRBV5-4	TGTGCCAGCAGCAATGCAGGGGGCGATGGCTACACCTTC	CASSNAGGDGYTF